Below are 17 T cell receptor beta chains sequenced from a single sample in a study of CD8+ T cells in alopecia areata. cDNA reverse transcribed from extracted RNA served as the sequencing template. Sequencing used immunoSEQ multiplex PCR; TCRdb keeps in-frame clones, though not all of them. The sample lists approximately 150,000 clones, approximately 51% occurring once. The material sequenced was CD4+ T cells sorted from blood, taken at week 0. These receptors came from a human donor with alopecia areata.

This clone was counted a single time. This chain links TRBV29-1 with TRBJ2-7, with 8 bases aligning to TRBD2. This CDR3 has 14 residues. V shed 6 bases, J shed 5 bases, and the junction held 12 bases outside the gene matches. Germline CDR1 and CDR2: SQVTM and ANQGSEA. CDR3 sequence reads: CSVVRGAGADEQYF. The CDR3 DNA reads as TGCAGCGTCGTTCGGGGAGCGGGAGCGGACGAGCAGTACTTC.

The V call is TRBV5-1, the J call TRBJ2-1; D unresolved. V was clipped by 4 bases and J by 3 bases, with 11 bases between them. Germline-derived CDR1 and CDR2 are SGHRS and YFSETQ. This CDR3 has 14 residues. This chain's CDR3 is CASSARTDYNEQFF. The CDR3 DNA sequence: TGCGCCAGCAGCGCTAGGACGGACTACAATGAGCAGTTCTTC.

This chain joins TRBV29-1 and TRBJ2-2, with 14 bases lining up with TRBD2. CDR1 is SQVTM and CDR2 is ANQGSEA in the germline V gene. This CDR3 has 14 residues. V trimming: 6 bases; J trimming: 5 bases; junction bases outside the gene matches: 2. Here the CDR3 DNA reads TGCAGCGTGACTAGCGGGAGGGTTACCGGGGAGCTGTTTTTT. It is translated as CSVTSGRVTGELFF.

This clone was recorded a few times. The rearrangement joins TRBV15 to TRBJ2-7; 11 nucleotides line up with TRBD1. CDR1 and CDR2 from the germline V gene are LNHNV and YYDKDF (reference sequence). This CDR3 has 14 amino acids. With V trimmed by 4 bases and J by 6 bases, 5 bases remained unmatched. The DNA for the CDR3 is TGTGCCACCAGCAAGGGGACAGGGGGTATCGAGCAGTACTTC. Translating gives CATSKGTGGIEQYF.

This clone has a handful of counts. The chain combines TRBV2 with TRBJ2-7; TRBD2 aligns across 10 bases. Germline lookup yields CDR1 SNHLY and CDR2 FYNNEI. The CDR3 has 15 amino acids. The V gene end was trimmed by 7 bases and the J gene end by 4 bases; junction bases not matched to a gene: 10. The CDR3 DNA follows: TGTGCCAGCACTAACCCCGGGACTAGCGTTTACGAGCAGTACTTC. As protein: CASTNPGTSVYEQYF.

This clone was recorded only once. The chain joins TRBV15 to TRBJ2-3; 9 bases are shared with TRBD2. With V trimmed by 0 bases and J by 4 bases, 5 bases remained unmatched. The CDR3 is 16 residues long. Germline V CDR1 and CDR2: LNHNV, YYDKDF (reference sequence). The CDR3 DNA sequence: TGTGCCACCAGCAGAGATCGGGTAGCGGGAGCAGATACGCAGTATTTT. This sequence encodes CATSRDRVAGADTQYF. Drawing the rest from reference TRBV15 and TRBJ2-3, the complete variable domain is DAMVIQNPRYQVTQFGKPVTLSCSQTLNHNVMYWYQQKSSQAPKLLFHYYDKDFNNEADTPDNFQSRRPNTSFCFLDIRSPGLGDTAMYLCATSRDRVAGADTQYFGPGTRLTVL.

The chain uses TRBV11-1 and TRBJ2-1; 10 bases map to TRBD1. V was clipped by 5 bases and J by 2 bases; unmatched bases: 3. The V gene's germline CDR1 is SGHAT and CDR2 FQDESV (reference sequence). CDR3 length: 15 residues. In DNA form, the CDR3 reads TGTGCCAGCAGCAAGGGACAGGGGACCTACAATGAGCAGTTCTTC. Residues: CASSKGQGTYNEQFF.

CDR3 coding DNA: TGCGCCAGCAGCTGGGGACTAGCGGGAAACAATGAGCAGTTCTTC. This encodes CASSWGLAGNNEQFF. The gene calls are TRBV5-1 and TRBJ2-1, with 13 bases that match TRBD2. This CDR3 has 15 residues. CDR1 and CDR2 from the germline V gene are SGHRS and YFSETQ. The junction had 2 bases not matched to a gene; V was cut back by 3 bases and J by 5 bases.

The V gene is TRBV7-2, the J gene TRBJ2-7; D perhaps matches TRBD2 (6 bases). CDR3 length: 15 residues. Per germline, CDR1 SGHTA and CDR2 FQGNSA. Trimming stripped 5 bases from V and 0 bases from J, with 14 bases between. This chain's CDR3 is CASSQEVGSSYEQYF. The CDR3 DNA sequence: TGTGCCAGCAGCCAGGAGGTCGGGAGCTCCTACGAGCAGTACTTC.

This clone was counted only a few times. The gene calls are TRBV5-1 and TRBJ2-3; a weak D match, TRBD1 (6 bases). The CDR3 runs to 18 residues. V was pared by 4 bases and J by 0 bases, with 21 bases between. From germline, CDR1 is SGHRS and CDR2 YFSETQ. The CDR3 region has the DNA TGCGCCAGCAGCCGATACTCTACCGGGACAACTAGCACAGATACGCAGTATTTT. Translation gives CASSRYSTGTTSTDTQYF.

V gene TRBV6-5 combines with J gene TRBJ1-4, with 7 bases fitting TRBD1. Germline CDR1 and CDR2: MNHEY and SVGAGI. V shed 2 bases and J 4 bases; nucleotides not matched to a gene: 1. This CDR3 is built from 14 residues. The CDR3 DNA is TGTGCCAGCAGTTACGGGACAGATAATGAAAAACTGTTTTTT. Translating gives CASSYGTDNEKLFF.

DNA for the CDR3: TGTGCCTGGAATCGTCAGCAGCCTCGGGCTATGAGGGTTGGCTACACCTTC. Amino acids: CAWNRQQPRAMRVGYTF. The rearrangement joins TRBV30 to TRBJ1-2; no reliable D call. The germline V gene has CDR1 GTSNPN and CDR2 SVGIG (reference sequence). The CDR3 is made up of 17 amino acids. The V end was cut by 4 bases, the J end by 7 bases, with 28 bases between.

CDR3 sequence: CAGSGQGNGYTF. DNA of the CDR3: TGTGCCGGTTCGGGACAGGGTAATGGCTACACCTTC. This chain joins TRBV2 and TRBJ1-2, with 9 positions matching TRBD1. The ends lost 11 bases at V and 6 bases at J; junction bases unmatched: 7. The germline V gene has CDR1 SNHLY and CDR2 FYNNEI. CDR3 length equals 12 residues.

The rearrangement links TRBV7-2 to TRBJ2-1, with 14 bases identical to TRBD2. Germline loops: CDR1 SGHTA, CDR2 FQGNSA. V gave up 5 bases and J gave up 6 bases; unmatched junction bases: 12. This CDR3 region has 18 residues. CDR3 region: CASSQRPGLAGVGNEQFF. The CDR3 nucleotides read TGTGCCAGCAGCCAACGACCGGGACTAGCGGGAGTAGGCAATGAGCAGTTCTTC.

This clone was found a few times. The chain uses TRBV18 and TRBJ1-1, with no clear D. The CDR3 consists of 14 residues. From germline, CDR1 is KGHSH and CDR2 LQKENI. V shed 3 bases and J shed 1 base, with 9 bases lying between them. CDR3 DNA: TGTGCCAGCTCACCTCAGGAGGGGAACACTGAAGCTTTCTTT. Translation gives CASSPQEGNTEAFF.

This clone was seen only a few times. The rearrangement uses TRBV29-1 and TRBJ1-1; TRBD1 is a possible D gene (6 bases). CDR1 SQVTM and CDR2 ANQGSEA come from the germline V gene. The V gene lost 2 bases and the J gene lost 1 base, with 11 bases spanning the gap. The CDR3 totals 14 residues. As DNA, the CDR3 is TGCAGCGTTGAAACAGGGAGGCGGAACACTGAAGCTTTCTTT. Amino acid sequence: CSVETGRRNTEAFF.

This chain uses TRBV29-1 with TRBJ2-3; TRBD2 matches 7 bases. Looked up from germline, CDR1 is SQVTM and CDR2 is ANQGSEA. This CDR3 contains 13 residues. The V segment lost 7 bases and the J segment 2 bases; nucleotides outside the gene matches: 6. The CDR3 DNA reads as TGCAGCGCACGGGAGGACCTCACAGATACGCAGTATTTT. This sequence encodes CSAREDLTDTQYF.